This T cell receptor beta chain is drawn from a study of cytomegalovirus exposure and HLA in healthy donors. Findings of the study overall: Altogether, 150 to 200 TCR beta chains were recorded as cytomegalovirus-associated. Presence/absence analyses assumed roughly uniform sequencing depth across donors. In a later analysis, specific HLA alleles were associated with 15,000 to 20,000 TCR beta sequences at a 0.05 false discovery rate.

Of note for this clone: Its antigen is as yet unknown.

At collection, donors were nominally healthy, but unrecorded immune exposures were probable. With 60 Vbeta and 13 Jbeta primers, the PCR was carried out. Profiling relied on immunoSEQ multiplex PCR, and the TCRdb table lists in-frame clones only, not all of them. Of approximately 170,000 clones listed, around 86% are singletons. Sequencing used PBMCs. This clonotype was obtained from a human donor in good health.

The CDR3 coding sequence is TGTGCCAGCAGCTTAGGCGTGAATTCACCCCTCCACTTT. Translated: CASSLGVNSPLHF. The chain recombines TRBV7-2 with TRBJ1-6; D is unresolved. The CDR3 is made up of 13 amino acids. The V gene lost 1 base and the J gene lost 7 bases, with 5 bases spanning the gap. Germline lookup yields CDR1 SGHTA and CDR2 FQGNSA.